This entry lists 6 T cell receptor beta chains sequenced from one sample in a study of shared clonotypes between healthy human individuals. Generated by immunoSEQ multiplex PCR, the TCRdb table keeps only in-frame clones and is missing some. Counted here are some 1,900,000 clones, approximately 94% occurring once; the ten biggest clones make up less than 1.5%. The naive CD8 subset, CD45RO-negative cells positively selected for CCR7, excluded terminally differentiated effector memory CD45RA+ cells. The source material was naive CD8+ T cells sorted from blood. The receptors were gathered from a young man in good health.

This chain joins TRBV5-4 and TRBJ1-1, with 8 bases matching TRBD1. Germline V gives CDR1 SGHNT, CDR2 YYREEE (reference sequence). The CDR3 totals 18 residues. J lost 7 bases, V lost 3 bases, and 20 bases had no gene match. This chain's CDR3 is CASSYDRTGKLRSLEAFF. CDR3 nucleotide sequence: TGTGCCAGCAGCTACGACCGGACAGGGAAATTACGCTCCCTTGAAGCTTTCTTT.

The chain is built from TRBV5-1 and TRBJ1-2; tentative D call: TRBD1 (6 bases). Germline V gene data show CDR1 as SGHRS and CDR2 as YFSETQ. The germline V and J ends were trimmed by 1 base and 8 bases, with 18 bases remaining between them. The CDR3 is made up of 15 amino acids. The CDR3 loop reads CASSLLGTPGEGYTF. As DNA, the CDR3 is TGCGCCAGCAGCTTGTTAGGGACACCCGGCGAGGGCTACACCTTC.

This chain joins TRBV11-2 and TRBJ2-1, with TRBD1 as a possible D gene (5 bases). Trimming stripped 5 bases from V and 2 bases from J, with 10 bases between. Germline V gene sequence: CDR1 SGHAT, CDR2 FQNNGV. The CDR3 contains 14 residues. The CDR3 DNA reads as TGTGCCAGCAGCCCCCAGGGAACCTACAATGAGCAGTTCTTC. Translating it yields CASSPQGTYNEQFF. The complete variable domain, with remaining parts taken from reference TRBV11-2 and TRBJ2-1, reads EAGVAQSPRYKIIEKRQSVAFWCNPISGHATLYWYQQILGQGPKLLIQFQNNGVVDDSQLPKDRFSAERLKGVDSTLKIQPAKLEDSAVYLCASSPQGTYNEQFFGPGTRLTVL.

CDR3 in DNA: TGTGCCAGCAGTTTTAACCCTACGTTAGCCGAGCAGTACTTC. It encodes CASSFNPTLAEQYF. This rearrangement joins TRBV27 to TRBJ2-7, with D unresolved. Deletions cut 3 bases from V and 6 bases from J, with 15 bases between. The CDR3 contains 14 residues. Germline V lookup: CDR1 MNHEY, CDR2 SMNVEV (reference sequence).

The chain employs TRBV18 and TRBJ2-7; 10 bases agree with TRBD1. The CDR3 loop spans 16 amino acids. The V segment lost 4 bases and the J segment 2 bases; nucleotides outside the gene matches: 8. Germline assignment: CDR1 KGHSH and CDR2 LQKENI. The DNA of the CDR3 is TGTGCCAGCTCACTTACTCCGGGACAGGGGACCTACGAGCAGTACTTC. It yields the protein CASSLTPGQGTYEQYF.

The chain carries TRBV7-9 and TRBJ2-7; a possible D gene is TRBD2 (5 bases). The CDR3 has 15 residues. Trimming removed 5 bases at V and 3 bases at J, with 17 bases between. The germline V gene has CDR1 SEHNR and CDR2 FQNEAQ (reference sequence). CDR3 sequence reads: CASSETLDTSYEQYF. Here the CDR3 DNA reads TGTGCCAGCAGCGAAACACTCGACACTAGCTACGAGCAGTACTTC.